The clone carrying this T cell receptor beta chain was recorded at least ten times. Its target is unknown. Making the TCR beta libraries involved quantitative 5'-RACE with molecular barcodes. In TCRdb, the 5' RACE reads were re-called with MiXCR into one record per CDR3 protein. The table has about 540,000 distinct CDR3 sequences, about 12% seen once. The record originates from a study of CD8 T cells in ankylosing spondylitis. Findings and limits, study-wide: Several highly homologous variants formed a TCR beta motif that appeared characteristic of ankylosing spondylitis blood. Prior work had noted some motif variants in reactive arthritis blood and synovial fluid. Disease-linked clones bore a CD8+ phenotype and were relatively rare in peripheral blood.

Trimming removed 2 bases at V and 4 bases at J, with 12 bases between. Germline CDR1 reads MNHEY; CDR2 reads SVGAGI. This CDR3 comprises 15 residues. The TCR originated in a male donor with ankylosing spondylitis. The rearrangement links TRBV6-5 to TRBJ2-1, with D possibly being TRBD2 (7 bases). The sample taken for sequencing was blood, either unsorted or a sorted T cell fraction (not recorded which). The CDR3 DNA reads TGTGCCAGCAGTTACAGGGGGGGACCTTACAATGAGCAGTTCTTC. This encodes CASSYRGGPYNEQFF.